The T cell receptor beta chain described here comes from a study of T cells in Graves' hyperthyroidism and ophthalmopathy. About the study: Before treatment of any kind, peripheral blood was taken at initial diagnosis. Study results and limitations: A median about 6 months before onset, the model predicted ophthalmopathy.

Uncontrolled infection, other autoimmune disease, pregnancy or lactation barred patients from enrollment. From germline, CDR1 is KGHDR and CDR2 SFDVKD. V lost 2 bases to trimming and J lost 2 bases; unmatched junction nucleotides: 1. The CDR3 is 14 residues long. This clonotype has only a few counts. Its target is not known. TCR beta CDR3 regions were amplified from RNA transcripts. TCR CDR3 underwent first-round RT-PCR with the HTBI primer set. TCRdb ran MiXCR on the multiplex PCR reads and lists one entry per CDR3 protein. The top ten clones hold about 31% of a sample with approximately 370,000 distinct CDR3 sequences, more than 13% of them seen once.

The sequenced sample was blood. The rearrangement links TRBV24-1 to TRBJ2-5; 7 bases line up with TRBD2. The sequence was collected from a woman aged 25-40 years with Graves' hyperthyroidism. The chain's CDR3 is CATSDSGGQETQYF. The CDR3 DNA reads TGTGCCACCAGTGATTCGGGGGGACAAGAGACCCAGTACTTC.